Listed here are 10 T cell receptor beta chains from one sample, sequenced in a study of memory CD4+ T cells and cytomegalovirus serostatus (dated by TCRdb to about 2019). Single viable CD3+CD4+CD8-CD45RO+ cells were sorted as memory CD4+ T cells on a FACSAria II. Libraries were constructed by the immunoSEQ multiplex PCR assay. Imported from immuneACCESS, the table was reduced by TCRdb to in-frame sequences with V and J called. These copies leave out some clones; in studies compared against another copy, an unresolved V gene accounts for under half, and the cause of the remainder is not known. This sample holds roughly 56,000 clones; roughly 87% were observed only once. The ten biggest clones cover over 0.35% of the sample. Sequencing input: memory CD4+ T cells from blood. The receptors come from an adult in good health and CMV-seronegative.

The rearrangement uses TRBV6-1 and TRBJ2-1, with a tentative D call TRBD2 (5 bases). Germline CDR1 and CDR2: MNHNS and SASEGT. There are 15 residues in the CDR3. The V end was cut by 4 bases, the J end by 0 bases, with 10 bases between. The chain's CDR3 is CASSVSGNSYNEQFF. CDR3 nucleotides: TGTGCCAGCAGTGTGAGCGGAAACTCCTACAATGAGCAGTTCTTC.

This chain uses TRBV30 with TRBJ2-5; 11 positions agree with TRBD1. The CDR3 is 15 amino acids. Germline CDR1 GTSNPN, CDR2 SVGIG (reference sequence). V trimming: 1 base; J trimming: 5 bases; junction bases outside the gene matches: 6. DNA for the CDR3: TGTGCCTGGAGTGGGGGACAGGGGGGGGTCGAGACCCAGTACTTC. This sequence encodes CAWSGGQGGVETQYF.

This clone turned up a few times. The V gene is TRBV4-2, the J gene TRBJ1-5, with no clear D. Germline-derived CDR1 and CDR2 are LGHNA and YNFKEQ. V lost 0 bases and J lost 4, with 13 bases in between. The CDR3 is 16 residues long. This chain's CDR3 is CASSQEEGRWNQPQHF. CDR3 in DNA: TGTGCCAGCAGCCAAGAAGAGGGTCGGTGGAATCAGCCCCAGCATTTT.

The J gene is TRBJ1-6, the V gene TRBV5-4; possibly TRBD1 for D (6 bases). V was pared by 5 bases and J by 3 bases, with 15 bases between. Germline CDR1 and CDR2: SGHNT and YYREEE (reference sequence). The CDR3 is 16 amino acids. The CDR3 DNA is TGTGCCAGCAGGCTGGACAGCCAGTTCTATAATTCACCCCTCCACTTT. Protein: CASRLDSQFYNSPLHF.

This chain connects TRBV30 to TRBJ1-5, with D uncertain. The V gene's germline CDR1 is GTSNPN and CDR2 SVGIG (reference sequence). Trimming shortened V by 5 bases and J by 2 bases, and 10 bases separated the two germline ends. CDR3 length: 13 residues. DNA for the CDR3: TGTGCCTGGGGCGCGGGAGGCAATCAGCCCCAGCATTTT. Amino acid sequence: CAWGAGGNQPQHF.

The rearrangement joins TRBV7-2 to TRBJ2-1, with 10 bases lining up with TRBD2. The ends lost 5 bases at V and 8 bases at J; junction bases unmatched: 12. This CDR3 has 16 residues. Germline V lookup: CDR1 SGHTA, CDR2 FQGNSA. Here the CDR3 DNA reads TGTGCCAGCAGCGCCCTGGAGCGGGGGGGCCTCTATGAGCAGTTCTTC. This gives the protein CASSALERGGLYEQFF.

V is TRBV2 and J is TRBJ1-2, with D possibly matching TRBD1 (6 bases). CDR3 length equals 14 residues. The germline CDR1 and CDR2 sequences are SNHLY and FYNNEI. V lost 3 bases and J 8 bases, leaving 16 bases between the germline ends. The CDR3 nucleotides are TGTGCCAGCAGTGACGGGGGGCCCCTTGTCGGCTACACCTTC. Protein product: CASSDGGPLVGYTF.

The rearrangement uses TRBV6-6 and TRBJ2-1; D remains unclear. Germline values: CDR1 MNHNY, CDR2 SVGAGI (reference sequence). The ends were cut back, 5 bases at V and 0 bases at J, with 11 bases in the middle. This CDR3 contains 15 residues. CDR3 nucleotides: TGTGCCAGCAGTCCCGGTCTCAGCTCCTACAATGAGCAGTTCTTC. Its protein product is CASSPGLSSYNEQFF.

This clone was detected once. The chain carries TRBV29-1 and TRBJ1-2; 7 bases match TRBD1. Per the germline V gene, CDR1 is SQVTM and CDR2 is ANQGSEA. CDR3 length equals 12 residues. With 7 bases clipped from V and 7 bases from J, the junction kept 9 bases outside the gene matches. CDR3 nucleotides: TGCAGCGGGGGGGGGACAGTACCTGGCTACACCTTC. It translates to CSGGGTVPGYTF.

As DNA, the CDR3 is TGTGCCAGCAGCCCGCGACAGGGGGCGGGAGAGACCCAGTACTTC. It is translated as CASSPRQGAGETQYF. V usage is TRBV7-9 and J usage is TRBJ2-5, with 10 bases matching TRBD1. V shed 5 bases, J shed 4 bases, and the junction held 7 bases outside the gene matches. CDR1 is SEHNR and CDR2 is FQNEAQ in the germline V gene (reference sequence). CDR3 length: 15 amino acids.